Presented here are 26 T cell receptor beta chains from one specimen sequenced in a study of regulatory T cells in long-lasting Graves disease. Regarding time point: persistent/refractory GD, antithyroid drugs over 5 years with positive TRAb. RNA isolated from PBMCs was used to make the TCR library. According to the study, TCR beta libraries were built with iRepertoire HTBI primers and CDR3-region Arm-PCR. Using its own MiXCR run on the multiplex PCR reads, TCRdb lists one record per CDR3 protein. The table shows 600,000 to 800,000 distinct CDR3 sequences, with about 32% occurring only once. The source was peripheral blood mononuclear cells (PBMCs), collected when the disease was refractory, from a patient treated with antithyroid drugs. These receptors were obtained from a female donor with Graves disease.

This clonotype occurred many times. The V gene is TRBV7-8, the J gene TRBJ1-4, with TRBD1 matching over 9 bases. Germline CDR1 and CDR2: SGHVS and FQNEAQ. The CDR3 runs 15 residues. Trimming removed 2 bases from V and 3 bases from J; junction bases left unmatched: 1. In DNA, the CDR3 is TGTGCCAGCAGCTTACGGGACAGGGCTAATGAAAAACTGTTTTTT. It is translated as CASSLRDRANEKLFF.

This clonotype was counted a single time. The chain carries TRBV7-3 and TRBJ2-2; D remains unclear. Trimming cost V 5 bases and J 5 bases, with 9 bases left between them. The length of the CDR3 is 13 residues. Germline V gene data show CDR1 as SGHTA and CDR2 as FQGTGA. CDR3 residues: CASSTGYTGELFF. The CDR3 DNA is TGTGCCAGCAGCACCGGTTATACCGGGGAGCTGTTTTTT.

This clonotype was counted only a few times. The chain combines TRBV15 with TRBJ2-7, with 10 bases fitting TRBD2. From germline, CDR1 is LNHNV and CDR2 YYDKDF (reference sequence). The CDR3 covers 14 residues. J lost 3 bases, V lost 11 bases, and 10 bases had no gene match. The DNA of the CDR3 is TGTGCCGCGTCGGGGGGGACTAGCGTCTACGAGCAGTACTTC. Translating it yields CAASGGTSVYEQYF.

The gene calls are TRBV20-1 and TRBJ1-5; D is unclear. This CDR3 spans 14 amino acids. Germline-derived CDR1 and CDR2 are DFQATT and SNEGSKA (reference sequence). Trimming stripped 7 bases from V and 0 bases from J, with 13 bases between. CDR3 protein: CSVSRGNSNQPQHF. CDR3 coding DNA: TGCAGTGTTTCCCGAGGAAATAGCAATCAGCCCCAGCATTTT.

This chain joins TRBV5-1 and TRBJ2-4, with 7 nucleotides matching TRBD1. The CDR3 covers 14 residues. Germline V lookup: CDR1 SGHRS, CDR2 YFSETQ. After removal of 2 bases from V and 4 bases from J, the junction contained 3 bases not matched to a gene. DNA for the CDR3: TGCGCCAGCAGCTTACCGGGACAGAAAAACATTCAGTACTTC. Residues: CASSLPGQKNIQYF.

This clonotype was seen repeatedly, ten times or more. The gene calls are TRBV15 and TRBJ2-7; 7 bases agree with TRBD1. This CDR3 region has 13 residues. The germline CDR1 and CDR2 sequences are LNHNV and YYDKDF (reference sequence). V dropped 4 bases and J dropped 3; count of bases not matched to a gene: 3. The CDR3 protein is CATSTRQGYEQYF. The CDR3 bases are TGTGCCACCAGCACTCGACAGGGCTACGAGCAGTACTTC.

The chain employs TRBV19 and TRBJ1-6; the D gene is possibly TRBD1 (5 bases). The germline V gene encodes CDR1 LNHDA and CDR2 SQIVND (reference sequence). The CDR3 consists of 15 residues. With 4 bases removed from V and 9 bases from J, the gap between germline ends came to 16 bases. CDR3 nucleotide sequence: TGTGCCAGTAGTAGCGGGGACGGATCTTCTTCACCCCTCCACTTT. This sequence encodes CASSSGDGSSSPLHF.

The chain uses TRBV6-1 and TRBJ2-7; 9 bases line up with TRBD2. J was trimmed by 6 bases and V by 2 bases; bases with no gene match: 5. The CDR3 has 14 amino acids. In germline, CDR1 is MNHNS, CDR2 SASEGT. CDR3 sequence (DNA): TGTGCCAGCAGTGAAAGGCTAGCGGGAAGCGAGCAGTACTTC. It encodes CASSERLAGSEQYF.

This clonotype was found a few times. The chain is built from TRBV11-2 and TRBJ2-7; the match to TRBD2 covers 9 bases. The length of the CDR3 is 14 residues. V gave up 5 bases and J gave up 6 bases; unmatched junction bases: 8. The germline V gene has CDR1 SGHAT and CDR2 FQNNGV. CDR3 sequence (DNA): TGTGCCAGCAGCCTAGCGGGATGGTTCTCCGAGCAGTACTTC. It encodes CASSLAGWFSEQYF. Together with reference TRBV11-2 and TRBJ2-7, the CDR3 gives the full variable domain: EAGVAQSPRYKIIEKRQSVAFWCNPISGHATLYWYQQILGQGPKLLIQFQNNGVVDDSQLPKDRFSAERLKGVDSTLKIQPAKLEDSAVYLCASSLAGWFSEQYFGPGTRLTVT.

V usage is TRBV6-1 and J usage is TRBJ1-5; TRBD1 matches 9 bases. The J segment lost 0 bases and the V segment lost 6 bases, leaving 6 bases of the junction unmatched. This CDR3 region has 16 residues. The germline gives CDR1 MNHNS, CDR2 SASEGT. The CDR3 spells CASRGRQGVSNQPQHF. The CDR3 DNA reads TGTGCCAGCAGGGGCCGACAGGGGGTTAGCAATCAGCCCCAGCATTTT.

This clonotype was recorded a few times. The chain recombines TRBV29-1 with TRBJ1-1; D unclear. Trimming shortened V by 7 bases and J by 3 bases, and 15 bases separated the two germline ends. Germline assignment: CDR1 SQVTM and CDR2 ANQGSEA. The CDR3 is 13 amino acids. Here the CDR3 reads CSAKDGTDTEAFF. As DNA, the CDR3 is TGCAGCGCCAAGGACGGAACCGACACTGAAGCTTTCTTT. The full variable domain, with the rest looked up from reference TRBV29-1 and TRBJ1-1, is SAVISQKPSRDICQRGTSLTIQCQVDSQVTMMFWYRQQPGQSLTLIATANQGSEATYESGFVIDKFPISRPNLTFSTLTVSNMSPEDSSIYLCSAKDGTDTEAFFGQGTRLTVV.

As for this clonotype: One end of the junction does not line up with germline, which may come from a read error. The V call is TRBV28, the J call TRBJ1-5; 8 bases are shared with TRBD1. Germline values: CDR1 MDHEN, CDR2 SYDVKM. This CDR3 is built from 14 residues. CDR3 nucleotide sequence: TGTGCCGGCAGTCGCCCCGGACAGGGAAGGGCCCAGCATTTT. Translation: CAGSRPGQGRAQHF.

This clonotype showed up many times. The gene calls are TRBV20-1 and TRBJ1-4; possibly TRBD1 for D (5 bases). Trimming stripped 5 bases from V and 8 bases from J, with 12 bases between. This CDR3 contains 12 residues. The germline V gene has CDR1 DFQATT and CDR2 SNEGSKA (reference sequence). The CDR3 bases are TGCAGTGCTTCAGGGAATGAAGAAAAACTGTTTTTT. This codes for CSASGNEEKLFF.

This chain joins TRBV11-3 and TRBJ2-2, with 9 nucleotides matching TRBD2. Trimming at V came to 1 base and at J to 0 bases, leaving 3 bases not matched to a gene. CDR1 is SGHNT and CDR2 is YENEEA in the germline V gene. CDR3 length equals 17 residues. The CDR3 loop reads CASSLALAGANTGELFF. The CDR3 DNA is TGTGCCAGCAGCTTAGCGTTAGCGGGAGCGAACACCGGGGAGCTGTTTTTT.

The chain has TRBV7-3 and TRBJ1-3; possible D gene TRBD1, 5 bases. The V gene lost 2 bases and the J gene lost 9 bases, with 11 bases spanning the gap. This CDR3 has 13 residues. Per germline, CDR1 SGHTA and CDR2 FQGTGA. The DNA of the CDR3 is TGTGCCAGCAGCTTAGACAGTCGAGGCACCATATATTTT. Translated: CASSLDSRGTIYF.

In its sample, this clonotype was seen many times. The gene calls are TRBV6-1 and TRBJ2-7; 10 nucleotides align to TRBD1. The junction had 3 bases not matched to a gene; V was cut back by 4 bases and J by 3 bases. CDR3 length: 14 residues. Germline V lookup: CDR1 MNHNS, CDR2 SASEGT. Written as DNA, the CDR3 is TGTGCCAGCAGTGCTAGGGACAGGGGCTACGAGCAGTACTTC. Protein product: CASSARDRGYEQYF.

CDR3 sequence reads: CASGLWGSLGEQYF. In nucleotides, the CDR3 is TGTGCTAGTGGTTTGTGGGGCAGTTTGGGCGAGCAGTACTTC. The rearrangement joins TRBV12-5 to TRBJ2-7; possibly TRBD1 for D (5 bases). V shed 2 bases and J shed 6 bases, with 14 bases lying between them. The CDR3 runs to 14 residues. Germline CDR1 reads LGHNT; CDR2 reads FRNRAP.

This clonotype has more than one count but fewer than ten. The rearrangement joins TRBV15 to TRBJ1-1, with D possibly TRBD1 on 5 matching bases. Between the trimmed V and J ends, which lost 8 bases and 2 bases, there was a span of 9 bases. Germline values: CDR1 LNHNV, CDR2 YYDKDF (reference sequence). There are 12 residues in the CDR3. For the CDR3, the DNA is TGTGCCACCGGGACTCTTAACACTGAAGCTTTCTTT. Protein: CATGTLNTEAFF.

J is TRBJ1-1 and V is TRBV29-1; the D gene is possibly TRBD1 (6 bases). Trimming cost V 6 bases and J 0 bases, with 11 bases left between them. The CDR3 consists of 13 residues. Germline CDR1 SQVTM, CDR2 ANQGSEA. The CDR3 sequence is CSVEGHLNTEAFF. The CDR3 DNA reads TGCAGCGTCGAGGGACACCTGAACACTGAAGCTTTCTTT.

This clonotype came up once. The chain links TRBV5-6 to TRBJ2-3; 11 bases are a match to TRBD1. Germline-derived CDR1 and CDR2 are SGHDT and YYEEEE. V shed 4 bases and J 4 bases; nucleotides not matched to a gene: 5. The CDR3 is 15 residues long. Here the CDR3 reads CASSEPGQGADTQYF. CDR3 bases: TGTGCCAGCAGCGAGCCGGGACAGGGGGCAGATACGCAGTATTTT.

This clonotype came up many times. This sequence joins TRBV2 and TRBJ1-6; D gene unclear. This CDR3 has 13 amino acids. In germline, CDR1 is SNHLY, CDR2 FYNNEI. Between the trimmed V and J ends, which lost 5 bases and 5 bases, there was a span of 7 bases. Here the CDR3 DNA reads TGTGCCAGCAGTTTAACAGATAATTCACCCCTCCACTTT. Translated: CASSLTDNSPLHF.

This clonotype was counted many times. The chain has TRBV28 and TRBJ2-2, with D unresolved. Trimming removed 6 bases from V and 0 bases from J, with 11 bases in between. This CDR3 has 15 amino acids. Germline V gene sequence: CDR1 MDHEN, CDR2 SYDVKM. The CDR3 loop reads CASSRKRTNTGELFF. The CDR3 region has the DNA TGTGCCAGCAGCCGAAAGAGGACGAACACCGGGGAGCTGTTTTTT.

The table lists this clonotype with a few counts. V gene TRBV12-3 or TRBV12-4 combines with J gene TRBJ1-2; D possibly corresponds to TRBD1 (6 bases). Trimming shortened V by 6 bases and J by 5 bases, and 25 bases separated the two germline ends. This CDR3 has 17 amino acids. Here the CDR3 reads CASSHLPARQGPYGYTF. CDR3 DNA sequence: TGTGCCAGCAGCCATCTCCCCGCGCGCCAGGGGCCATATGGCTACACCTTC.

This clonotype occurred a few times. CDR3 residues: CASSLGASDSEAFF. The CDR3 nucleotides read TGTGCCAGCAGCTTAGGGGCGTCGGACTCTGAAGCTTTCTTT. The genes are TRBV11-3 and TRBJ1-1; D ambiguous. The CDR3 covers 14 residues. V lost 1 base and J 6 bases, leaving 12 bases between the germline ends. Germline V gene sequence: CDR1 SGHNT, CDR2 YENEEA.

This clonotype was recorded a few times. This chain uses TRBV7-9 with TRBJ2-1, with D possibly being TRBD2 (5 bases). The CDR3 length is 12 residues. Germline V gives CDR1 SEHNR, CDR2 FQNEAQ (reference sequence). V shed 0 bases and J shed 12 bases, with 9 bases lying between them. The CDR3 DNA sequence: TGTGCCAGCAGCTTAGCACTAGGCCTGCAGTTCTTC. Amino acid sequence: CASSLALGLQFF.

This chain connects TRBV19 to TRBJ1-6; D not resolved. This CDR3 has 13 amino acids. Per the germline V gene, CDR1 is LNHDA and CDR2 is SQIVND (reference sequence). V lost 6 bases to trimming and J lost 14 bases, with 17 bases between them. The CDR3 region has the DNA TGTGCCAGTAGCCACACGACCTTCCAGGCCCTCCACTTT. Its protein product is CASSHTTFQALHF.